The clone carrying this T cell receptor (beta chain) was seen ten or more times. Its matching antigen is unknown. This entry is derived from a study of post-analysis software for immune sequencing data. About the research overall: Relapsing-remitting, secondary progressive and progressive-relapsing multiple sclerosis courses were included.

TCR beta libraries were prepared from cDNA with unique molecular identifiers. From roughly 1 to 10 million T cells, 400,000 to 600,000 cDNA molecules were obtained. MiXCR was run by TCRdb on the PCR reads, yielding one entry per CDR3 protein. Of about 540,000 distinct CDR3 sequences listed, around a third are singletons. Study-level results: With F measure, samples from one preparation batch clustered together strongly. Relative to controls, patients with multiple sclerosis showed significantly lower normalized Chao1 diversity.

Sequenced input: blood. The origin of this receptor is a girl aged 2 to 17 with multiple sclerosis.

In DNA, the CDR3 is TGCGCCAGCAGTGAGTCAGCTGGGAAAGAGACCCAGTACTTC. Translated: CASSESAGKETQYF. V usage is TRBV10-2 and J usage is TRBJ2-5, with D hard to call. CDR1 and CDR2 from the germline V gene are WSHSY and SAAADI. The V gene lost 0 bases and the J gene lost 3 bases, with 8 bases spanning the gap. This CDR3 contains 14 residues.